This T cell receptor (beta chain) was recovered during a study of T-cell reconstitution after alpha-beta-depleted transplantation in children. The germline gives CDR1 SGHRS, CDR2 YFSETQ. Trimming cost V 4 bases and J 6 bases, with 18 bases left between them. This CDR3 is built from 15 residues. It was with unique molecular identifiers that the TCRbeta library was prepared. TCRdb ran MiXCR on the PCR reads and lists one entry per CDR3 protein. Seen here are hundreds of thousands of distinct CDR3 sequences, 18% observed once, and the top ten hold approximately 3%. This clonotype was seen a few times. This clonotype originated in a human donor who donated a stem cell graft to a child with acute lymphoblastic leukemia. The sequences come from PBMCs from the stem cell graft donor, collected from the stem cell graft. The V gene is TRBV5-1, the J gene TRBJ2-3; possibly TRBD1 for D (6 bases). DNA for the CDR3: TGCGCCAGCAGCCCCAGCCACAGGGCCGGGGATACGCAGTATTTT. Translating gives CASSPSHRAGDTQYF.